The source of this TCR beta chain is a study of T-cell memory formation after mild COVID-19. Study findings and constraints: The study found contracting CD4+ clones mainly in CM and EM and contracting CD8+ clones in EMRA.

In TCRdb, the 5' RACE reads were re-called with MiXCR into one record per CDR3 protein. The data contain hundreds of thousands of distinct CDR3 sequences, 20% of them singletons. For this clonotype: Its cognate antigen is unknown.

V was clipped by 8 bases and J by 0 bases, with 14 bases between them. The germline CDR1 and CDR2 sequences are MNHEY and SMNVEV (reference sequence). The length of the CDR3 is 14 residues. This receptor was identified in an adult woman who had mild COVID-19 (a few samples of this study predate the infection). Cell type and time point are not known. V and J are TRBV27 and TRBJ2-7; no reliable D call. The sample was PBMCs or a T cell subset sorted from them (not recorded which). The CDR3 here is CASLPTLSSYEQYF. The CDR3 DNA is TGTGCCAGCCTCCCGACCCTGAGCTCCTACGAGCAGTACTTC.